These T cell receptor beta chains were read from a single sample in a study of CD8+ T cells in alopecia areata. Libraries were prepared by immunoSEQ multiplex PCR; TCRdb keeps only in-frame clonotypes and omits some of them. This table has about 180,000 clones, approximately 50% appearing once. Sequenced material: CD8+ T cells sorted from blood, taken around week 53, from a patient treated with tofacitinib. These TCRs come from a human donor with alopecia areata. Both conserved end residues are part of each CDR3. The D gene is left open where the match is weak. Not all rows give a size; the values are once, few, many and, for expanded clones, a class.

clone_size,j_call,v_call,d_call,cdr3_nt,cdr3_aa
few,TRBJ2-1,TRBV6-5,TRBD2,TGTGCCAGCAGTTACGGGGACTACTCCTACAATGAGCAGTTCTTC,CASSYGDYSYNEQFF
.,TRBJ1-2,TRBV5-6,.,TGTGCCAGCAGCTTTGGGGAAGGCTACACCTTC,CASSFGEGYTF
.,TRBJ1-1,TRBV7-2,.,TGTGCCAGCAGCCCCCTCATGAACACTGAAGCTTTCTTT,CASSPLMNTEAFF
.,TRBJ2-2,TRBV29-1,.,TGCAGCGTTGAAGATAGTAAAGGGGCTAGACTCGGGGAGCTGTTTTTT,CSVEDSKGARLGELFF
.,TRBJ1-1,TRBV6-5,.,TGTGCCAGCAGTTACGGACATGAAGCTTTCTTT,CASSYGHEAFF
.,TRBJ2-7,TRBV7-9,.,TGTGCCAGCAGCCCGGACAGGGAGGGTTACGAGCAGTACTTC,CASSPDREGYEQYF
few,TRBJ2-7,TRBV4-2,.,TGTGCCAGCAGCCCCGGGGGCGAGCAGTACTTC,CASSPGGEQYF
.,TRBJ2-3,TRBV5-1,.,TGCGCCAGCAGCGGGTCTAGACCAGATACGCAGTATTTT,CASSGSRPDTQYF
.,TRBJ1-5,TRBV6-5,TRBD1,TGTGCCAGCAGTGACGGACAGGGGGTAAGGCCCCAGCATTTT,CASSDGQGVRPQHF
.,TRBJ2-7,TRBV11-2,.,TGTGCCAGCAACCCGGGACCGGGAACGACCTACGAGCAGTACTTC,CASNPGPGTTYEQYF
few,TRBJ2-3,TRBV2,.,TGTGCCAGCAGTCCGGACACAATCGATACGCAGTATTTT,CASSPDTIDTQYF
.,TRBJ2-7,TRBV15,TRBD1,TGTGCCACCAGCTCGGGGACAGAAGGTTACGAGCAGTACTTC,CATSSGTEGYEQYF
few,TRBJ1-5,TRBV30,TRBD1,TGTGCCTGGAGTTCCGGGACAGGAGATCAGCCCCAGCATTTT,CAWSSGTGDQPQHF
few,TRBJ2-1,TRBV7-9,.,TGTGCCAGCAGCCTGGTGACAGCTAACAATGAGCAGTTCTTC,CASSLVTANNEQFF
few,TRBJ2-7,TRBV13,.,TGTGCCAGCAGCTTAGACCCCTACGAGCAGTACTTC,CASSLDPYEQYF
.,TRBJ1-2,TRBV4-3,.,TGCGCCAGCAGCCAAGATCGAATCGATTCCCCGGATGGCTACACCTTC,CASSQDRIDSPDGYTF
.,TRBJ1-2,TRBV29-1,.,TGCAGCGTTGACGGGGACGGAGGAACTAACTATGGCTACACCTTC,CSVDGDGGTNYGYTF
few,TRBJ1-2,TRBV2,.,TGTGCCACCAGAGATTCATATGGCTACACCTTC,CATRDSYGYTF
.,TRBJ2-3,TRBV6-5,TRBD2,TGTGCCAGCAGTTATAGCGGGGCGGCTAGCACAGATACGCAGTATTTT,CASSYSGAASTDTQYF
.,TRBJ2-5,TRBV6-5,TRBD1,TGTGCCAGCAGTTATGTGGGACAGGGAGAGACCCAGTACTTC,CASSYVGQGETQYF
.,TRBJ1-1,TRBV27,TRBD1,TGTGCCACCCACAATGTCGGGACAGGGTACACTGAAGCTTTCTTT,CATHNVGTGYTEAFF